This T cell receptor beta chain was found in a study of blood T cell repertoires in COVID-19. Study information: Material from acute and convalescent COVID-19 was sourced from the United States, Italy and Spain. PBMCs, B-cell-depleted T cells, or T cells provided the cDNA or gDNA that made up the material.

As processed by the authors: Reference gene primer amplification gave nucleated cell count estimates. Profiling relied on immunoSEQ multiplex PCR, and the TCRdb table lists in-frame clones only, not all of them. V and J calls and clone size are those listed in that table; D and trimming were worked out from the DNA. Among about 140,000 clones, about 90% were seen once, and the ten largest hold approximately 9.9%. From germline, CDR1 is MNHEY and CDR2 SVGAGI. J lost 2 bases, V lost 6 bases, and 3 bases had no gene match. The CDR3 is made up of 15 amino acids. Sequencing was done on a sample of peripheral blood. The receptor comes from an elderly woman with acute or convalescent COVID-19. This chain connects TRBV6-5 to TRBJ2-7; 14 nucleotides match TRBD2. The DNA of the CDR3 is TGTGCCAGCAGGCAGACTAGCGGGGGGGCCTACGAGCAGTACTTC. It specifies CASRQTSGGAYEQYF.